A single sample is the source of the 9 T cell receptor beta chains below, sequenced in a study of T-cell reconstitution after alpha-beta-depleted transplantation in children (dated by TCRdb to about 2016). Read against the paper, the sample's treatment or condition label means: allogeneic hematopoietic cell transplantation with graft depleted of TCRalphabeta T cells and CD19 B cells. Library prep was done by PCR. The instrument was an Illumina HiSeq 2500. TCR library preparation used molecular barcoding, with unique molecular identifiers applied to normalize quantification of the TCRbeta repertoire. The public reads were run again by TCRdb, first through fastp at Q25 and then through MiXCR, and only productive beta chains were kept. Every entry covers one CDR3 protein and lists the most common genes and DNA from its rows. A total of about 580,000 distinct CDR3 sequences appear in this sample, 23% of them only once. Roughly an eighth of the sample is in the top ten clones.

The sequences come from PBMCs, mostly from graft donor cells, collected 360 days after TCRalphabeta/CD19-depleted stem cell transplant. Receptors were obtained from a boy under three years old who had a stem cell transplant for acute myeloid leukemia, so the T cells may come from the graft donor.

The chain combines TRBV6-1 with TRBJ2-1, with D maybe TRBD1 (6 bases). V gave up 9 bases and J gave up 0 bases, with 18 bases separating them. The CDR3 contains 16 residues. Germline V gives CDR1 MNHNS, CDR2 SASEGT. The CDR3 spells CASFRDTPSSYNEQFF. CDR3 nucleotide sequence: TGTGCCAGTTTTCGGGACACTCCAAGCTCCTACAATGAGCAGTTCTTC.

V is TRBV5-1 and J is TRBJ2-7; 10 nucleotides line up with TRBD1. Germline assignment: CDR1 SGHRS and CDR2 YFSETQ. The CDR3 contains 15 residues. With V trimmed by 4 bases and J by 4 bases, 8 bases remained unmatched. CDR3 amino acids: CASSGQGQGPYEQYV. The CDR3 DNA reads as TGCGCCAGCAGCGGCCAGGGACAGGGGCCGTACGAGCAGTACGTC.

This clonotype was detected a few times. The rearrangement uses TRBV6-1 and TRBJ2-6; 8 bases line up with TRBD1. This CDR3 spans 14 amino acids. Germline V gene lookup returns CDR1 MNHNS and CDR2 SASEGT. The V and J ends lost 10 bases and 2 bases, in that order; junction bases with no gene match: 4. CDR3 protein: CATATGAGANVLTF. Written as DNA, the CDR3 is TGTGCCACCGCGACAGGGGCTGGGGCCAACGTCCTGACTTTC.

The chain has TRBV18 and TRBJ2-7; no reliable D call. V lost 5 bases and J lost 5, with 7 bases in between. Looked up from germline, CDR1 is KGHSH and CDR2 is LQKENI. CDR3 length: 11 amino acids. CDR3 DNA sequence: TGTGCCAGCTCATCTAGGAACGAGCAGTACTTC. This translates into CASSSRNEQYF. Full variable domain (remainder filled in from reference TRBV18 and TRBJ2-7): NAGVMQNPRHLVRRRGQEARLRCSPMKGHSHVYWYRQLPEEGLKFMVYLQKENIIDESGMPKERFSAEFPKEGPSILRIQQVVRGDSAAYFCASSSRNEQYFGPGTRLTVT.

As regards this clonotype: A much larger clone differs by one base, so this may be a read error. The chain carries TRBV6-4 and TRBJ2-1; D unclear. Looked up from germline, CDR1 is MRHNA and CDR2 is SNTAGT. The length of the CDR3 is 14 residues. Trimming shortened V by 0 bases and J by 8 bases, and 11 bases separated the two germline ends. Here the CDR3 reads CASSDSDHRDEQFF. DNA of the CDR3: TGTGCCAGCAGTGACTCTGACCACAGAGATGAGCAGTTCTTC.

The chain recombines TRBV12-3 or TRBV12-4 with TRBJ2-1; D ambiguous. The CDR3 loop spans 14 amino acids. With 5 bases removed from V and 3 bases from J, the gap between germline ends came to 11 bases. DNA for the CDR3: TGTGCCAGCAGTATTAGTGTTCACTACAATGAGCAGTTCTTC. This translates into CASSISVHYNEQFF.

This clonotype was counted a few times. This CDR3 is CASSLLAGGRRETQYF. In DNA, the CDR3 is TGTGCCAGCAGCCTCCTTGCGGGGGGTCGACGAGAGACCCAGTACTTC. V usage is TRBV14 and J usage is TRBJ2-5, with TRBD2 matching 8 bases. J was trimmed by 4 bases and V by 4 bases; bases with no gene match: 11. Germline V gives CDR1 SGHDN, CDR2 FVKESK. The CDR3 is made up of 16 amino acids.

Many counts were recorded for this clonotype. The V call is TRBV11-2, the J call TRBJ2-3, with 10 bases matching TRBD2. V lost 1 base, J lost 7 bases, and 8 bases stayed unmatched. The length of the CDR3 is 16 residues. CDR1 is SGHAT, CDR2 FQNNGV, per germline. In DNA form, the CDR3 reads TGTGCCAGCAGCTTAGTATCAGCGGGGGGGCTAAATACGCAGTATTTT. It specifies CASSLVSAGGLNTQYF.

This rearrangement joins TRBV10-3 to TRBJ2-1, with TRBD2 matching 12 bases. The CDR3 consists of 16 residues. The V gene end was trimmed by 3 bases and the J gene end by 7 bases; junction bases not matched to a gene: 7. Germline V gene data show CDR1 as ENHRY and CDR2 as SYGVKD. The CDR3 nucleotides read TGTGCCATCAGTGACACATCTAGCGGGGGGGCGAATGAGCAGTTCTTC. Its protein is CAISDTSSGGANEQFF.